This T cell receptor (beta chain) was identified during a study of blood T cell repertoires in COVID-19. Study details: Donors in the United States, Italy and Spain gave samples during acute or convalescent COVID-19.

How the authors handled the data: Amplification from reference gene primers served as the basis for estimated nucleated cell counts. TCRdb's copy holds only in-frame clones and misses some; the assay was immunoSEQ multiplex PCR. V, J and clone size derive from that table, while D and trimming were established from the DNA sequence. Of roughly 43,000 clones in the sample, about two thirds were seen once. This TCR derives from an elderly man with acute or convalescent COVID-19. The sequencing sample was made of peripheral blood.

The chain's CDR3 is CASSYYSGGSTDTQYF. The DNA for the CDR3 is TGTGCCAGCAGCTACTATAGCGGGGGGTCCACAGATACGCAGTATTTT. The rearrangement uses TRBV11-3 and TRBJ2-3; TRBD2 matches at 10 bases. Germline CDR1 SGHNT, CDR2 YENEEA. CDR3 length: 16 residues. V was clipped by 4 bases and J by 2 bases; unmatched bases: 6.